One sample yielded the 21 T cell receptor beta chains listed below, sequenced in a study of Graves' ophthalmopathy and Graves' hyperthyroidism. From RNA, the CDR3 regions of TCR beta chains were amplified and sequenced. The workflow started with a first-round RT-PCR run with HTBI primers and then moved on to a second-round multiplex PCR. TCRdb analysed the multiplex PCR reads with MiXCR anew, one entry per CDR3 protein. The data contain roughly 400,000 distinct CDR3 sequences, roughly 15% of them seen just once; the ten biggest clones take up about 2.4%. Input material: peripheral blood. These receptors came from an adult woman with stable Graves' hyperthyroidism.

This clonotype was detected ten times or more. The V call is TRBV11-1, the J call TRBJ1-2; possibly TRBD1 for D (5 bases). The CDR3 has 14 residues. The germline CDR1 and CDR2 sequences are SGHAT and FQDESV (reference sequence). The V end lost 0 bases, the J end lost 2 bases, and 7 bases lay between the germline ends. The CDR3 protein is CASSLAGRNYGYTF. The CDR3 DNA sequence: TGTGCCAGCAGCTTAGCGGGACGGAACTATGGCTACACCTTC.

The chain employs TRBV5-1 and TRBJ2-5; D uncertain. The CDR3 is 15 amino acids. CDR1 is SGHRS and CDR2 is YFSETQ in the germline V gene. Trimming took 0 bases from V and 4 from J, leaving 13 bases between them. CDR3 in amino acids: CASSLGQVGVETQYF. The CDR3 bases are TGCGCCAGCAGCTTGGGTCAGGTTGGTGTAGAGACCCAGTACTTC. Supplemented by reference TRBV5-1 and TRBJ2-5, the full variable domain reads KAGVTQTPRYLIKTRGQQVTLSCSPISGHRSVSWYQQTPGQGLQFLFEYFSETQRNKGNFPGRFSGRQFSNSRSEMNVSTLELGDSALYLCASSLGQVGVETQYFGPGTRLLVL.

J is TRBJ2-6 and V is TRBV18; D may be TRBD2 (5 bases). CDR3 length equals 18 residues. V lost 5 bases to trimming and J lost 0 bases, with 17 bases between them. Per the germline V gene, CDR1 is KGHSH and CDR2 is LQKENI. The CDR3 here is CASSSKIGLLSGANVLTF. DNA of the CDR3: TGTGCCAGCTCATCAAAGATCGGACTCCTCTCTGGGGCCAACGTCCTGACTTTC.

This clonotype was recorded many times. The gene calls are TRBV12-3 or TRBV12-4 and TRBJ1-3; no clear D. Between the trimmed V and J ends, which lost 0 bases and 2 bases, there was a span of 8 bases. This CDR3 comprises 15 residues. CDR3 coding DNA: TGTGCCAGCAGTTTAGCCCTCTACCCTGGAAACACCATATATTTT. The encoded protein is CASSLALYPGNTIYF.

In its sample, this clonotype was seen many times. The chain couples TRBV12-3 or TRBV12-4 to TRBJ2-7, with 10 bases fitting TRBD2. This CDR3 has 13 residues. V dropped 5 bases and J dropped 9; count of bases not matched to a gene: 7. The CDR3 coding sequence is TGTGCCAGCAGTCCTAGCGGGGGCCTTACGCAGTACTTC. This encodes CASSPSGGLTQYF.

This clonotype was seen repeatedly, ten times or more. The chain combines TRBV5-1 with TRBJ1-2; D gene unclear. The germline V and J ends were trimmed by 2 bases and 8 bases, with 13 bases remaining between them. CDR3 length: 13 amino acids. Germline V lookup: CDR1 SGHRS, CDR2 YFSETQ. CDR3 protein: CASSFAGPEGYTF. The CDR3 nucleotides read TGCGCCAGCAGCTTTGCAGGACCGGAAGGCTACACCTTC.

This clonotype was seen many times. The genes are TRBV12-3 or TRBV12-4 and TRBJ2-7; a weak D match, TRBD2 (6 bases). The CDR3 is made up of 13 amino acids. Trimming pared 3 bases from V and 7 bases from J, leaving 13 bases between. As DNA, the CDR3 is TGTGCCAGCAGTTTCTTGGCGGCGGGAGAGCAGTACTTC. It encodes CASSFLAAGEQYF.

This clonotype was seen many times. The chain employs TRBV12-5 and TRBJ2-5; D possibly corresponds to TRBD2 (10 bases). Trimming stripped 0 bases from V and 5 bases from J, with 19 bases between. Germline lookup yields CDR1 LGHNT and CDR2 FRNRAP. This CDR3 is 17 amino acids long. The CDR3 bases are TGTGCTAGTGGTTTGGTACAGGGGGCTAGCGGGAGTGAGACCCAGTACTTC. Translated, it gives CASGLVQGASGSETQYF.

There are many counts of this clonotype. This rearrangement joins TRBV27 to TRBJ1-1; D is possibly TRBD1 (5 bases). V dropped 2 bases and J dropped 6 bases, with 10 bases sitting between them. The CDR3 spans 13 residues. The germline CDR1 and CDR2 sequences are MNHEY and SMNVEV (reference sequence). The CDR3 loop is CASSLGTGAEAFF. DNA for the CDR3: TGTGCCAGCAGTTTAGGGACCGGCGCTGAAGCTTTCTTT.

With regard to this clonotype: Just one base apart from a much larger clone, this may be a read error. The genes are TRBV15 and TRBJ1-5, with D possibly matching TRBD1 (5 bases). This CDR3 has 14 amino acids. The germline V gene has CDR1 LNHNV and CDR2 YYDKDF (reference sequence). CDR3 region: CSTSRDRGGRDQHF. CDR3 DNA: TGTTCCACCAGCAGAGATCGCGGGGGGAGGGACCAGCATTTT.

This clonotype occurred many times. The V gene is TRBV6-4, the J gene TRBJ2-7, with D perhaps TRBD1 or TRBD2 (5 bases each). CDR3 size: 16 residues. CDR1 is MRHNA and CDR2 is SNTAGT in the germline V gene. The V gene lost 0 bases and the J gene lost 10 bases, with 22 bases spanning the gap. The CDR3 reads CASSDSKGRHESLQYF. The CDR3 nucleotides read TGTGCCAGCAGTGACTCGAAGGGACGACACGAAAGCCTTCAGTACTTC.

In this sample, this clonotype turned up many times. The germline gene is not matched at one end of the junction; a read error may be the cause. In nucleotides, the CDR3 is TGTGCCAGCAGCTTAAGGCGTTTTAGCGGGAAGAACACCGGGAAGCTGTTTTTT. This translates into CASSLRRFSGKNTGKLFF. The chain is built from TRBV11-1 and TRBJ2-2, with TRBD2 matching over 8 bases. This CDR3 spans 18 amino acids. Germline V gene data show CDR1 as SGHAT and CDR2 as FQDESV (reference sequence).

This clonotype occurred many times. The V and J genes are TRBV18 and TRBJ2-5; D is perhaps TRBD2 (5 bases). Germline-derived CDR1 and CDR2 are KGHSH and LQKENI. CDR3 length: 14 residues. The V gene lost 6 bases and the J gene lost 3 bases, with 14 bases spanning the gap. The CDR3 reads CASSRGGQEETQYF. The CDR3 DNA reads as TGTGCCAGCTCCCGAGGCGGGCAGGAAGAGACCCAGTACTTC.

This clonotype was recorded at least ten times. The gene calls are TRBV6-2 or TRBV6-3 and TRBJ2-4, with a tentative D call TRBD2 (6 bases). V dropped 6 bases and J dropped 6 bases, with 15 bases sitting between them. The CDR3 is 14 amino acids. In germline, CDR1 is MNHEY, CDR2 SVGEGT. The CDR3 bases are TGTGCCAGCAGCCCCATGGGGGGTGGAAACATTCAGTACTTC. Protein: CASSPMGGGNIQYF.

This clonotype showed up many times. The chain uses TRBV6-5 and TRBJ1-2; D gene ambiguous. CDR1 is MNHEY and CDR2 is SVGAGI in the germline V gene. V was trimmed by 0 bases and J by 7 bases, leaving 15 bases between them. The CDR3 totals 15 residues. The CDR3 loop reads CASSYSIRGDVGYTF. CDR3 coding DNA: TGTGCCAGCAGTTACTCGATCCGGGGAGACGTTGGCTACACCTTC.

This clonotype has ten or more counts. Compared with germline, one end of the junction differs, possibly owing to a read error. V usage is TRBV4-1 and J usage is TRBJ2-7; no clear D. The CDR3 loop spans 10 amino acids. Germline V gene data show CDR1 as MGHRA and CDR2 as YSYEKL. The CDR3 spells CASRQDEQYF. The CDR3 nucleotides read TGCGCCAGCAGACAAGACGAGCAGTACTTC.

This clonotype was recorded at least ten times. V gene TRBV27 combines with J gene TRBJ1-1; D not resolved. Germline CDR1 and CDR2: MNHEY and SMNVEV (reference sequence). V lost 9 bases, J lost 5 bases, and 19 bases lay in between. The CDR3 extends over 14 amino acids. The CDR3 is CASYPGRGGTEAFF. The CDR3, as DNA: TGTGCCAGTTATCCCGGTAGAGGTGGGACTGAAGCTTTCTTT.

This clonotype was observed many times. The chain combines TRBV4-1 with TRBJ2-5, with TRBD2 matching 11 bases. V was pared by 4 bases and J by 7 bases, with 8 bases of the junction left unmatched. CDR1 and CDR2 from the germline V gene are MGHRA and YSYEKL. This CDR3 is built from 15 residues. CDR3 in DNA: TGCGCCAGCAGCCCCACTAGCGGGAGTTGGGTGACCCAGTACTTC. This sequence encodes CASSPTSGSWVTQYF.

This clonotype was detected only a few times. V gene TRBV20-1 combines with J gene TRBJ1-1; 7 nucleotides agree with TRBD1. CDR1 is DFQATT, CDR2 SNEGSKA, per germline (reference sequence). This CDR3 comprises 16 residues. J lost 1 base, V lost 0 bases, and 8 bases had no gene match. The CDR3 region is CSARDLAGGGNTEAFF. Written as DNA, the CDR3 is TGCAGTGCTAGAGATCTGGCAGGGGGAGGGAACACTGAAGCTTTCTTT.

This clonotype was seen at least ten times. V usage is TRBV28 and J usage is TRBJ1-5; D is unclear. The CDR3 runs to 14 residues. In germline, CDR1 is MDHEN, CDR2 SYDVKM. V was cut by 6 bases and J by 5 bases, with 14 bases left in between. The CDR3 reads CASSNGEPHQPQHF. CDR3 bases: TGTGCCAGCAGCAATGGAGAGCCCCATCAGCCCCAGCATTTT.

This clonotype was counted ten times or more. The CDR3 nucleotides are TGCAGTGCTAGAGACGTGGCAGGGGGTGGCTACACCTTC. Translated: CSARDVAGGGYTF. The chain combines TRBV20-1 with TRBJ1-2; TRBD1 matches at 7 bases. V dropped 0 bases and J dropped 7; count of bases not matched to a gene: 5. Germline V gives CDR1 DFQATT, CDR2 SNEGSKA (reference sequence). The CDR3 runs to 13 residues.